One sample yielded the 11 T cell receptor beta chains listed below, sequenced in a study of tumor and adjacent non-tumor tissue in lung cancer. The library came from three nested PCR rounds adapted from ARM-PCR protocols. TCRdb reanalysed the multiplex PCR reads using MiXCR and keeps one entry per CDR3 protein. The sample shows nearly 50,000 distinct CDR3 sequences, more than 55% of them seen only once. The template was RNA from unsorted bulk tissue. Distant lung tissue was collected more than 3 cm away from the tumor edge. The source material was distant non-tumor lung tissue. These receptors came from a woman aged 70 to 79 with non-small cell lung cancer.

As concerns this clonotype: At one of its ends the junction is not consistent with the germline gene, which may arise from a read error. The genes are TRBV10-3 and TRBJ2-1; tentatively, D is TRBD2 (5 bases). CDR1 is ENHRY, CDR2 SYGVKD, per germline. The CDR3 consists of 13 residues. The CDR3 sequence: CAIGESGLGEQFF. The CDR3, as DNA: TGTGCCATCGGTGAGTCTGGACTGGGTGAGCAGTTCTTC.

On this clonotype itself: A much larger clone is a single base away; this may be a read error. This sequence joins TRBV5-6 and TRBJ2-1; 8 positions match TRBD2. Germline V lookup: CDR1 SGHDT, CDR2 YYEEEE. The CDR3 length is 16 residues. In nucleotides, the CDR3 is TGTGCCAGCAGCTTGGACGGGGGGGTATCCTACAATGAGCAGTCCTTC. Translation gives CASSLDGGVSYNEQSF.

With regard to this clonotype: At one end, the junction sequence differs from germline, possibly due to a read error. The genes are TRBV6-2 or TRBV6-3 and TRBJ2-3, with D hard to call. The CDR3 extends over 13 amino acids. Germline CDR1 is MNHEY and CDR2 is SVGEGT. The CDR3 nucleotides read TGTGCCATCAGTCTGGACAGCACAGATACGCAGTATTTT. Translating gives CAISLDSTDTQYF.

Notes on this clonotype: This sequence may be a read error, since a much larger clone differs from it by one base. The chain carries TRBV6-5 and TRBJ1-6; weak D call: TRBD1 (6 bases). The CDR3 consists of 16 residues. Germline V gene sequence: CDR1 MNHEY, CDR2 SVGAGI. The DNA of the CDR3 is TGTGCCAGCAGTTACGGAAGACAGGCCTATAATTCATCCCTCCACTTT. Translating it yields CASSYGRQAYNSSLHF.

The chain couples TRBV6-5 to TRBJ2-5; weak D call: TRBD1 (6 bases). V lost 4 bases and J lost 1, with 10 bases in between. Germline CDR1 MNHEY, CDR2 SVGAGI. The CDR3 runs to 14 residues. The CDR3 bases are TGTGCCAGCAGTTCCCGGGACATCCAAGAGACCCAGTACTTC. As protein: CASSSRDIQETQYF.

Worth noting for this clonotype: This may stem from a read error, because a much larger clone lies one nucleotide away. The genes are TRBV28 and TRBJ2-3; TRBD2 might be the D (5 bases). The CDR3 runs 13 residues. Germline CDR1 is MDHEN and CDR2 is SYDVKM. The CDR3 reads CASTKRSIDTQYF. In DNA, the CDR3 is TGTGCCAGCACTAAGCGGAGCATAGATACGCAGTATTTT. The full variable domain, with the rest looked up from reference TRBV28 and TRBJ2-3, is DVKVTQSSRYLVKRTGEKVFLECVQDMDHENMFWYRQDPGLGLRLIYFSYDVKMKEKGDIPEGYSVSREKKERFSLILESASTNQTSMYLCASTKRSIDTQYFGPGTRLTVL.

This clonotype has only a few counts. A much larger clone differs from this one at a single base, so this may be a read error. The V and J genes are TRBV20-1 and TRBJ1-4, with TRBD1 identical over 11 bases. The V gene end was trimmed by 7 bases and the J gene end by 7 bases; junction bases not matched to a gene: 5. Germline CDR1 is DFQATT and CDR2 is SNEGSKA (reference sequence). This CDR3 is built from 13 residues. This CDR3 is CSVSGTGGEKLFF. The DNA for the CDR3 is TGCAGTGTTTCCGGGACAGGGGGTGAAAAACTGTTTTTT.

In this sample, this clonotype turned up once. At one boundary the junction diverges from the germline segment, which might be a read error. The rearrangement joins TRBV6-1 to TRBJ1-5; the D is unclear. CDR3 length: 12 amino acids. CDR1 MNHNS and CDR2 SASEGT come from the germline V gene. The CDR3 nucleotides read TGTGTCAGCAATGCGGCTCAGAGGCCCCAGCATTTT. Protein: CVSNAAQRPQHF.

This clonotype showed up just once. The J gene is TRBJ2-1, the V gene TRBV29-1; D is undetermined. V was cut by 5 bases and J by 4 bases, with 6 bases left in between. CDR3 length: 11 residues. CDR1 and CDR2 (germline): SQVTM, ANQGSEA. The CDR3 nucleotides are TGCAGCGTTTGGGCATACAATGAGCAGTTCTTC. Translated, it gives CSVWAYNEQFF.

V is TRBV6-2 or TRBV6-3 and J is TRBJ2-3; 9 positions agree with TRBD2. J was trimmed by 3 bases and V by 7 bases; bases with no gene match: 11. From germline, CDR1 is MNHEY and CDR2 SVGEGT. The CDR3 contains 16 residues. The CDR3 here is CASTRLGLAGTDTQYF. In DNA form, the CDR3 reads TGTGCCAGCACCCGACTGGGTCTAGCGGGAACAGATACGCAGTATTTT.

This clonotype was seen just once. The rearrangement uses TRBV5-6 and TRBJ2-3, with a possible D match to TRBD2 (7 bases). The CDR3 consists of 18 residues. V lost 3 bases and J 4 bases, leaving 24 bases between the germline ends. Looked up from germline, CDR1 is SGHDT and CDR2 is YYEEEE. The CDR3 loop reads CASSSRTRGSGSSDTQYF. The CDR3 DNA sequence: TGTGCCAGCAGCTCCCGGACTAGGGGGAGTGGATCCTCAGATACGCAGTATTTT.